This paragraph reports one TCR beta chain. What it recognizes is unknown. Primers: 60 Vbeta forward and 13 Jbeta reverse. Using immunoSEQ multiplex PCR, the repertoire was profiled, and TCRdb retains in-frame clones only, with some absent. This table holds 150,000 or so clones, around 75% found once. The sample belongs to a study of cytomegalovirus exposure and HLA in healthy donors. Study results and limitations: In most subjects, TCR beta sequences reportedly gave accurate predictions of HLA-A and HLA-B alleles. For most TCR beta V segments, an earlier analysis put the productive rate at about 87% or about 30% of the time. Immune exposure information available was restricted to CMV serostatus. A later analysis linked 15,000 to 20,000 TCR beta sequences to HLA alleles at 0.05 false discovery rate.

This CDR3 has 15 amino acids. CDR1 is SEHNR, CDR2 FQNEAQ, per germline (reference sequence). The ends lost 5 bases at V and 6 bases at J; junction bases unmatched: 7. Sequenced input: PBMCs. The origin of this receptor is a young man in good health and CMV-seropositive. The gene calls are TRBV7-9 and TRBJ2-1, with 10 bases identical to TRBD2. The CDR3 sequence: CASSTSGGVVNEQFF. CDR3 in DNA: TGTGCCAGCAGCACCAGCGGGGGGGTAGTCAATGAGCAGTTCTTC.